This T cell receptor beta chain comes out of a study of Ad26.COV2.S vaccination and SARS-CoV-2 variants. Measured with immunoSEQ multiplex PCR; TCRdb has only the in-frame clones, and not every one. The data show roughly 510,000 clones, around nine tenths seen once. The length of the CDR3 is 16 residues. Germline V lookup: CDR1 MNHNS, CDR2 SASEGT. After removal of 4 bases from V and 6 bases from J, the junction contained 10 bases not matched to a gene. Documented treatment: over 15 received Ad26.COV2.S at low or high dose, single or two shots; a few received placebo; per-sample allocation not given. Following the first vaccine or placebo injection, samples were taken on day 63.

Sequencing used peripheral blood, obtained in a trial of Ad26.COV2.S vaccine versus placebo. The rearrangement links TRBV6-1 to TRBJ2-5; 11 nucleotides align to TRBD2. The sequence was collected from a person aged 18-60 years who received the Ad26.COV2.S COVID-19 vaccine or a placebo. The CDR3 loop reads CASSGVAGGPGKTQYF. The CDR3 nucleotides read TGTGCCAGCAGTGGGGTAGCGGGAGGGCCAGGGAAGACCCAGTACTTC.